This entry describes one T cell receptor (beta chain). The antigen remains undetermined. This sample is part of a study of brain metastases from non-small cell lung cancer. Produced via immunoSEQ multiplex PCR; TCRdb's table is partial and in-frame only. This table has about 4,100 clones, nearly 90% appearing once. Study results and limitations: Brain metastases shared most TCR repertoire with primaries, with sparse T cells. T-cell infiltration was lower in brain metastases than primaries (P < 0.001). Compared with their matched primary tumors, approximately 64% of brain metastases showed expanded T-cell clones.

J gave up 1 base and V 5 bases, and 11 bases lay outside the gene matches. The CDR3 sequence is 17 residues long. Per the germline V gene, CDR1 is SGHVS and CDR2 is FQNEAQ. The origin of this receptor is a donor over 35 with non-small cell lung cancer. Sequenced: primary lung tumor tissue. The V gene is TRBV7-8, the J gene TRBJ1-1; 9 positions agree with TRBD1. The CDR3 DNA reads TGTGCCAGCAGCATTATTGGGACAGGGTTTCAGAACACTGAAGCTTTCTTT. Its protein is CASSIIGTGFQNTEAFF.